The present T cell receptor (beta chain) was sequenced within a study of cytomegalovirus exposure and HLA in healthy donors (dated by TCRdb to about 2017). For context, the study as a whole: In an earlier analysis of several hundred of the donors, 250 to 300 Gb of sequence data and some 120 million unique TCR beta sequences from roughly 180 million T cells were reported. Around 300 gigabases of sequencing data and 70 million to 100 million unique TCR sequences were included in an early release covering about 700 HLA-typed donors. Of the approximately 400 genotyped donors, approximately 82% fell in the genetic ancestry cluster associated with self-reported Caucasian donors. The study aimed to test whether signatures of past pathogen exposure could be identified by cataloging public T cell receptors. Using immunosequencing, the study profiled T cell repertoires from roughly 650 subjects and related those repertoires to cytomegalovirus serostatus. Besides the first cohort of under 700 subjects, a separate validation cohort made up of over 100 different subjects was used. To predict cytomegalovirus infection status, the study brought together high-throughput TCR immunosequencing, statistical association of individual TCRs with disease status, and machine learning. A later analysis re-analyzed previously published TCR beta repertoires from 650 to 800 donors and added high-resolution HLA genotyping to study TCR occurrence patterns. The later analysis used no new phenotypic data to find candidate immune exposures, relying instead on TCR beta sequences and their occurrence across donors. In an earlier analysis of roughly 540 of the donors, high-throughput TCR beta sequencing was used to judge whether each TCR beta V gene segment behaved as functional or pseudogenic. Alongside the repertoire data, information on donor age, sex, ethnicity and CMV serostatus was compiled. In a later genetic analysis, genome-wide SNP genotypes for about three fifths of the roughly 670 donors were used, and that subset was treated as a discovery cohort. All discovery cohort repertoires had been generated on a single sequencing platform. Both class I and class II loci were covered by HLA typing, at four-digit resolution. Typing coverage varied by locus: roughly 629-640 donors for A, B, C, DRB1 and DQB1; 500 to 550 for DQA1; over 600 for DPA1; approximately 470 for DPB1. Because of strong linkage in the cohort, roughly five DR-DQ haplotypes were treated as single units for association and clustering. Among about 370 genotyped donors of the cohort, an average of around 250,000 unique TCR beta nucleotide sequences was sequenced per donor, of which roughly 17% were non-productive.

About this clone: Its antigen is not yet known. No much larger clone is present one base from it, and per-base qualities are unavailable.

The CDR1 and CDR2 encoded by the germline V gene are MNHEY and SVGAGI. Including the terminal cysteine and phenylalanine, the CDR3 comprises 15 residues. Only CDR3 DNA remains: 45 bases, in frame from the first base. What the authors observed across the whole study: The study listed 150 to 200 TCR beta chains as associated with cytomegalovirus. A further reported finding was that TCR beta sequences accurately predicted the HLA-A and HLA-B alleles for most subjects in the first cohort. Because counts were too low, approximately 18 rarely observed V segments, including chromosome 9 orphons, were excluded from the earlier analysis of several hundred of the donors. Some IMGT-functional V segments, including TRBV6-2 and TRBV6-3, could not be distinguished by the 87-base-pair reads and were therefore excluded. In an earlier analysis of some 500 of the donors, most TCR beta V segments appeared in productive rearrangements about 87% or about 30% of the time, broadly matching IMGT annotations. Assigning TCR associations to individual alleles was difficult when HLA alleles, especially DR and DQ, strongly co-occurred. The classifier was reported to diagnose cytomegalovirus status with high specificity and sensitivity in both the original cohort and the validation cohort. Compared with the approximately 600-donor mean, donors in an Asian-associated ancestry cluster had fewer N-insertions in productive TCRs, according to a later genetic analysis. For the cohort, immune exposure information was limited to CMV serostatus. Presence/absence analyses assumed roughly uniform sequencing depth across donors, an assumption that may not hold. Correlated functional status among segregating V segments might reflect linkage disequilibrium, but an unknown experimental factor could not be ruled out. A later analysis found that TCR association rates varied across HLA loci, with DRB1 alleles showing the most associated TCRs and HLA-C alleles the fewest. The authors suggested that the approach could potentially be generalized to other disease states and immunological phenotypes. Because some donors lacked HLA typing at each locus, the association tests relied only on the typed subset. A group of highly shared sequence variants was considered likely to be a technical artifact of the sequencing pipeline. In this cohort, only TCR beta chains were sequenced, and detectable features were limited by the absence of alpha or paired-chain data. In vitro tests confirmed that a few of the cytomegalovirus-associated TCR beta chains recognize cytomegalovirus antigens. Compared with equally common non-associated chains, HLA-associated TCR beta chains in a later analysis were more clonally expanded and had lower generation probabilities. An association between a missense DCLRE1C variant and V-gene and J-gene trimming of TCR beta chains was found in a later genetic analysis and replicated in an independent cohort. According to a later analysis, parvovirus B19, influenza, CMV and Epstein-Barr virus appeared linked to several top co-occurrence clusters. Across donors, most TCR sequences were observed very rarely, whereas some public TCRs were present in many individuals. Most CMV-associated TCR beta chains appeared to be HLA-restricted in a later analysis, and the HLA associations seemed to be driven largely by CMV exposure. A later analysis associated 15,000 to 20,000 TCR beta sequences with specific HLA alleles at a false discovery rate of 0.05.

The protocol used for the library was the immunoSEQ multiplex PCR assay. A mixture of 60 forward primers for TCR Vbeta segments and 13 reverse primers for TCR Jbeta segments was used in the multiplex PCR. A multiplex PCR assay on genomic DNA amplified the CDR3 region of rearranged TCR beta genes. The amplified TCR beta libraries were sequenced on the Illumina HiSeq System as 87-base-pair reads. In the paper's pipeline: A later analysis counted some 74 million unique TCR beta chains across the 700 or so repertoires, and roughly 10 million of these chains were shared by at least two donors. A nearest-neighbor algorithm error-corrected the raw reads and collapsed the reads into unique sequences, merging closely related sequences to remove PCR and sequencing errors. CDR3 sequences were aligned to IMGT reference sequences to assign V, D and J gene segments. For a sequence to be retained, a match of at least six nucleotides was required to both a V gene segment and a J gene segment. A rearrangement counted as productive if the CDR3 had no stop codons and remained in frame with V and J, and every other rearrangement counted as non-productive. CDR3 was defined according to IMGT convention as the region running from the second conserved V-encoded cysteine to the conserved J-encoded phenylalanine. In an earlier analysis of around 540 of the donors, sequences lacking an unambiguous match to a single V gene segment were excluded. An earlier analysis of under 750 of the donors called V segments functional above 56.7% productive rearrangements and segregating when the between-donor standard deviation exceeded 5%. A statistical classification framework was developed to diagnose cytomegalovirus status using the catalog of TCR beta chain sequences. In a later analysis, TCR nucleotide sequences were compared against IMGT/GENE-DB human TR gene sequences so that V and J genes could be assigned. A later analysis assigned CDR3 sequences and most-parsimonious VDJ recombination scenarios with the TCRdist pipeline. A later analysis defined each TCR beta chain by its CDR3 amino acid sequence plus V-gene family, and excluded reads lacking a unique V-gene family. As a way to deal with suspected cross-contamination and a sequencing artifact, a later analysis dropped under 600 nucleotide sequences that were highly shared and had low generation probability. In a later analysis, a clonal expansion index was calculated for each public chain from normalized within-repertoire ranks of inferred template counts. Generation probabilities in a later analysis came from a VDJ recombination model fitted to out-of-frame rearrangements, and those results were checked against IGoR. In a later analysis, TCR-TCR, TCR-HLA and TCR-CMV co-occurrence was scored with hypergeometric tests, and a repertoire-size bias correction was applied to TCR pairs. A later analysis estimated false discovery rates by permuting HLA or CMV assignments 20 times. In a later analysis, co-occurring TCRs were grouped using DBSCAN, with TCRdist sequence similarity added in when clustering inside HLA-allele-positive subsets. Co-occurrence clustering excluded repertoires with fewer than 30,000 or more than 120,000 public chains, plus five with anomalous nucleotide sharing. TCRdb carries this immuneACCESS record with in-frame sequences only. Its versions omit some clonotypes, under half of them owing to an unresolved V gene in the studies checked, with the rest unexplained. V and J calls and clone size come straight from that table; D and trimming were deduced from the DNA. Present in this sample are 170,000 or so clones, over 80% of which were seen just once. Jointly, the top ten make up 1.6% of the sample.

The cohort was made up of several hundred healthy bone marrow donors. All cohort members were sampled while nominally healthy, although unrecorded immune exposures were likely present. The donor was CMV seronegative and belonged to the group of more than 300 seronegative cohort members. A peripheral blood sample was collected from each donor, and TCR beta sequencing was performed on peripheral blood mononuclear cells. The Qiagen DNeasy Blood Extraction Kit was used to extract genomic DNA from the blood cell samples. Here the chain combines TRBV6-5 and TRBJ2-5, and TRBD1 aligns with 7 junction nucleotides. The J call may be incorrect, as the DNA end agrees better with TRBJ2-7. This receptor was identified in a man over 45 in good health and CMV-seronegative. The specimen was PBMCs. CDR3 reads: CASSYKPTGPYEQYF. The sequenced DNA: TGTGCCAGCAGTTACAAACCGACAGGGCCCTACGAGCAGTACTTC.